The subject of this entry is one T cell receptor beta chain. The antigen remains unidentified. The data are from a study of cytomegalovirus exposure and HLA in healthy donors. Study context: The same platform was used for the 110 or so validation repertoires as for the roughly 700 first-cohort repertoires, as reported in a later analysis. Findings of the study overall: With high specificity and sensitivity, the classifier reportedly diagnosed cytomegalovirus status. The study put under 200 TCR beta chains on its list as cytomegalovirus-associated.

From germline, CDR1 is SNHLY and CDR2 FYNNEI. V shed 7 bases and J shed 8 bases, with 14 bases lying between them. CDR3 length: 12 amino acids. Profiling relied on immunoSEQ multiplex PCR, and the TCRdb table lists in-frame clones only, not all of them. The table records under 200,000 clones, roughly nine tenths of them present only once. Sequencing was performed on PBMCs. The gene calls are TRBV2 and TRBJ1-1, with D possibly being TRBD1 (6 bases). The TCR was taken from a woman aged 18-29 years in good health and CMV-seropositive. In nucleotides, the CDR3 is TGTGCCAGCATAGTAGTAGGGACAGAAGCTTTCTTT. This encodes CASIVVGTEAFF.